The source of this TCR beta chain is a study of blood T cell repertoires in COVID-19. As for the study in general: The United States, Italy and Spain provided the acute and convalescent COVID-19 samples. Sources were T cells, B-cell-depleted T cells, or PBMCs; the material itself was cDNA or gDNA.

The germline V and J ends were trimmed by 7 bases and 6 bases, with 13 bases remaining between them. In germline, CDR1 is MNHEY, CDR2 SMNVEV (reference sequence). The length of the CDR3 is 13 residues. In the source study's methods: Using reference gene primer amplification, nucleated cell counts were estimated. The method was immunoSEQ multiplex PCR; TCRdb's version includes in-frame clones alone and lacks a portion of them. That table supplies the V and J calls and clone size; D and trimming were determined from the DNA. Among 150,000 to 200,000 clones listed, roughly nine tenths were seen once. Sequenced sample: peripheral blood. This clonotype was sampled from a man aged 18 to 30 with acute or convalescent COVID-19. V and J are TRBV27 and TRBJ1-5; no clear D gene. The CDR3 DNA sequence: TGTGCCAGCACAAATTCTCTCGGTCAGCCCCAGCATTTT. Translation gives CASTNSLGQPQHF.